Detailed here is one TCR beta chain. Its target is not known. This entry comes from a study of shared clonotypes between healthy human individuals. Study-level findings and limits: Naive subsets tended to show greater estimated richness than memory subsets. Of the naive CD4 clonotypes, approximately 5% were shared across several donors. An effect of sequencing depth on clonotype sharing among donors was expected.

This CDR3 has 13 amino acids. With V trimmed by 7 bases and J by 6 bases, 5 bases remained unmatched. The germline V gene has CDR1 MDHEN and CDR2 SYDVKM. Generated by immunoSEQ multiplex PCR, the TCRdb table keeps only in-frame clones and is missing some. The sample has around 1.6 million clones; nearly 99% are singletons. What was sequenced was naive CD4+ T cells sorted from blood. Subset described: CD45RA+ positively selected. This chain connects TRBV28 to TRBJ1-5, with 8 bases lining up with TRBD1. The clonotype was recovered from a man aged 25 to 45 in good health. CDR3 DNA sequence: TGTGCCAGCACCAAGGACAGGGTTCAGCCCCAGCATTTT. Translating gives CASTKDRVQPQHF.